This TCR beta chain was obtained from a study of CD8 T cells in ankylosing spondylitis. Per the germline V gene, CDR1 is MNHEY and CDR2 is SMNVEV (reference sequence). V lost 5 bases and J lost 2; bases outside the gene matches: 5. The CDR3 runs 15 residues. Generation of TCR beta libraries employed quantitative 5'-RACE incorporating molecular barcodes. TCRdb itself ran the 5' RACE reads through MiXCR, one entry per CDR3 protein. In the table there are roughly 30,000 distinct CDR3 sequences, 30% of which are singletons. This clonotype occurred a few times. The chain is built from TRBV27 and TRBJ1-2; 10 bases line up with TRBD1. Specimen: synovial fluid, either unsorted or a sorted T cell fraction (not recorded which). The sequence was collected from a male donor with ankylosing spondylitis. Here the CDR3 DNA reads TGTGCCAGCAGTCCAATGACAGGGGGCAACTATGGCTACACCTTC. Translation: CASSPMTGGNYGYTF.